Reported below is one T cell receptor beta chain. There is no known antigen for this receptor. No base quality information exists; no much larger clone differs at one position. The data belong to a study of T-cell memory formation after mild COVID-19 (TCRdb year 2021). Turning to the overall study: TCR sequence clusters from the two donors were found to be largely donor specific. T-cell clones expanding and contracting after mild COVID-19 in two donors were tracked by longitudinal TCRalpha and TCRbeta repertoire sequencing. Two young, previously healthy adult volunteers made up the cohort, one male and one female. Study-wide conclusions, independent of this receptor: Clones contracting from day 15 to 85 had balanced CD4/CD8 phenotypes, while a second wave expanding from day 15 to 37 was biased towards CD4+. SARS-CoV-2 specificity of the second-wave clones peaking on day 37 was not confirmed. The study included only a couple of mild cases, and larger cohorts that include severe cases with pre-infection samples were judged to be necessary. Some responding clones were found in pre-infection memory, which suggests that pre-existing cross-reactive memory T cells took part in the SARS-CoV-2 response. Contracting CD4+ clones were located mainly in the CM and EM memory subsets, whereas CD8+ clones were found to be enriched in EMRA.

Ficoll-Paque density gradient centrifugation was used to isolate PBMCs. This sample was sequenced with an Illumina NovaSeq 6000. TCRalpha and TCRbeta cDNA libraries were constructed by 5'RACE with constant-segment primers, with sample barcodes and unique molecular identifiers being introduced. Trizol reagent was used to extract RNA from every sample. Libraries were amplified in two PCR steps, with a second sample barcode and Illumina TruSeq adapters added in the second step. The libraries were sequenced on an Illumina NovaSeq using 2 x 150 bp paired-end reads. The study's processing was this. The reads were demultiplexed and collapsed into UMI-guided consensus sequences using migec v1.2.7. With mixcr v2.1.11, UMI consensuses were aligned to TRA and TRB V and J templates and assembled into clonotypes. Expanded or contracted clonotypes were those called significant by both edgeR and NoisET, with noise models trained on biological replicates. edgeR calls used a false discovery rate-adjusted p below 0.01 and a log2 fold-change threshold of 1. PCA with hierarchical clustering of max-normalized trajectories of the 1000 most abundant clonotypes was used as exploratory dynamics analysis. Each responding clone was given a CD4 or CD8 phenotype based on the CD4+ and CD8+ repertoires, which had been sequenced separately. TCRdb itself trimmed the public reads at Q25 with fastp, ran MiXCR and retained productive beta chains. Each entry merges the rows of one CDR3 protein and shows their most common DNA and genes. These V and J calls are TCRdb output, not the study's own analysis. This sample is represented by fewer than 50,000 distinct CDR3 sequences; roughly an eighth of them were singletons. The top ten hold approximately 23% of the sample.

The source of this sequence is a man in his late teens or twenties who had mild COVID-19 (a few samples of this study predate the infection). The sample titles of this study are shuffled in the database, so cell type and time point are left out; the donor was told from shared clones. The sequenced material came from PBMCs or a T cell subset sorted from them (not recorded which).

The base sequence is TGTGCCAGCTCAGGGACAGCGTACGAGCAGTACTTC. Its product reads: CASSGTAYEQYF. The chain is made from TRBV18 and TRBJ2-7; the junction holds 7 bases that match TRBD1. Per the germline V gene, KGHSH is the CDR1 and LQKENI is the CDR2. The CDR3 runs 12 residues from the cysteine to the phenylalanine. Only CDR3 DNA remains: 36 bases, in frame from the first base. Germline trimming amounts to 5 bases on V and 4 bases on J, with 2 as the count of junction bases outside the gene matches.